This passage covers 15 T cell receptor beta chains from one sample sequenced in a study of blood T cell repertoires in COVID-19. The data were produced by immunoSEQ multiplex PCR, yet TCRdb's version contains in-frame clones alone and is incomplete. The table lists 150,000 to 200,000 clones, about 80% of them singletons. Specimen: peripheral blood. The receptor set was obtained from a human donor with acute or convalescent COVID-19. The donor label of this sample is uncertain.

The genes are TRBV2 and TRBJ1-4, with D uncertain. The CDR3 length is 13 residues. V was cut by 6 bases and J by 3 bases, with 8 bases left in between. The germline CDR1 and CDR2 sequences are SNHLY and FYNNEI. The CDR3 loop is CASRGGPNEKLFF. CDR3 sequence (DNA): TGTGCCAGCAGAGGAGGGCCTAATGAAAAACTGTTTTTT.

The chain links TRBV21-1 to TRBJ1-5. TRBV21-1 is designated a pseudogene. This CDR3 contains 15 residues. The DNA for the CDR3 is TGTGCCAGCACCTTGAGAGGGAAAGTCAATCAGCCCCAGCATTTT. Encoded protein: CASTLRGKVNQPQHF.

The gene calls are TRBV7-8 and TRBJ2-1, with 9 bases aligning to TRBD2. Germline V CDR1 and CDR2: SGHVS, FQNEAQ. V shed 5 bases, J shed 1 base, and the junction held 12 bases outside the gene matches. CDR3 length: 18 residues. CDR3 sequence (DNA): TGTGCCAGCAGCAGGGCCCGCGGGGGGGCCTCATCCTACAATGAGCAGTTCTTC. This gives the protein CASSRARGGASSYNEQFF.

The chain combines TRBV12-3 or TRBV12-4 with TRBJ1-2; tentative D call: TRBD1 (5 bases). There are 13 residues in the CDR3. V lost 7 bases, J lost 7 bases, and 16 bases lay in between. The CDR3 DNA reads as TGTGCCAGCACCTACACCAGGGAAGCTGGCTACACCTTC. Protein: CASTYTREAGYTF.

This clone was counted at least ten times. The rearrangement joins TRBV2 to TRBJ1-5, with no clear D. V gave up 1 base and J gave up 5 bases, with 12 bases separating them. The CDR3 extends over 15 amino acids. CDR1 is SNHLY and CDR2 is FYNNEI in the germline V gene. The CDR3: CASSEVELMDQPQHF. CDR3 bases: TGTGCCAGCAGTGAAGTAGAGCTAATGGATCAGCCCCAGCATTTT.

The genes are TRBV28 and TRBJ1-3, with TRBD1 matching over 8 bases. V lost 2 bases and J lost 4; bases outside the gene matches: 4. The germline gives CDR1 MDHEN, CDR2 SYDVKM. The CDR3 sequence is 15 residues long. The CDR3 DNA follows: TGTGCCAGCAGTTTACCTACAGGGGGAGGAAACACCATATATTTT. Its translation is CASSLPTGGGNTIYF.

This clone appeared a single time. The V call is TRBV6-5, the J call TRBJ2-3; no firm D call. Trimming cost V 0 bases and J 1 base, with 8 bases left between them. Germline V gene lookup returns CDR1 MNHEY and CDR2 SVGAGI. The CDR3 is 15 amino acids. The CDR3 reads CASSYSDWGTDTQYF. CDR3 DNA sequence: TGTGCCAGCAGTTACTCTGACTGGGGCACAGATACGCAGTATTTT.

The J gene is TRBJ2-7, the V gene TRBV27; the match to TRBD1 covers 9 bases. J was trimmed by 9 bases and V by 3 bases; bases with no gene match: 9. The CDR3 has 14 residues. Germline V gene lookup returns CDR1 MNHEY and CDR2 SMNVEV (reference sequence). As DNA, the CDR3 is TGTGCCAGCAGTTTCTCGGGACAGGGCCAGCGGCAGTACTTC. Amino acids: CASSFSGQGQRQYF.

The chain uses TRBV14 and TRBJ1-6; 8 bases map to TRBD1. With 4 bases clipped from V and 9 bases from J, the junction kept 5 bases outside the gene matches. Germline V gene lookup returns CDR1 SGHDN and CDR2 FVKESK. The CDR3 runs to 14 residues. In DNA, the CDR3 is TGTGCCAGCAGCCCCGGGACAGGCAGTTCACCCCTCCACTTT. Its translation is CASSPGTGSSPLHF.

The chain uses TRBV2 and TRBJ2-7; 7 bases are a match to TRBD1. This CDR3 has 13 amino acids. The germline V gene has CDR1 SNHLY and CDR2 FYNNEI. V trimming: 8 bases; J trimming: 0 bases; junction bases outside the gene matches: 4. The CDR3 sequence is CASGTVPSYEQYF. The CDR3 DNA follows: TGTGCCAGCGGGACAGTGCCCTCCTACGAGCAGTACTTC.

The V gene is TRBV2, the J gene TRBJ2-5, with 8 bases fitting TRBD2. Trimming took 7 bases from V and 1 from J; bases not matched to a gene: 8. Germline loops: CDR1 SNHLY, CDR2 FYNNEI. The CDR3 spans 15 residues. The CDR3 reads CASTLRGGSQETQYF. The CDR3 DNA follows: TGTGCCAGCACCCTCCGGGGGGGTAGCCAAGAGACCCAGTACTTC.

This rearrangement joins TRBV7-3 to TRBJ1-1; 9 bases line up with TRBD1. The CDR3 is 15 amino acids. V gave up 2 bases and J gave up 3 bases; unmatched junction bases: 4. The germline V gene encodes CDR1 SGHTA and CDR2 FQGTGA. CDR3 sequence reads: CASSLARDRDTEAFF. CDR3 coding DNA: TGTGCCAGCAGCTTAGCGAGGGACAGGGACACTGAAGCTTTCTTT.

The chain recombines TRBV5-1 with TRBJ1-4, with 10 bases lining up with TRBD1. After removal of 7 bases from V and 6 bases from J, the junction contained 6 bases not matched to a gene. In germline, CDR1 is SGHRS, CDR2 YFSETQ. The CDR3 sequence is 14 residues long. CDR3 nucleotides: TGCGCCAGCGCTTCCGGGACAGGGGATGAAAAACTGTTTTTT. It yields the protein CASASGTGDEKLFF. The whole variable domain, filled in from reference TRBV5-1 and TRBJ1-4, reads KAGVTQTPRYLIKTRGQQVTLSCSPISGHRSVSWYQQTPGQGLQFLFEYFSETQRNKGNFPGRFSGRQFSNSRSEMNVSTLELGDSALYLCASASGTGDEKLFFGSGTQLSVL.

A few counts support this clone. V usage is TRBV25-1 and J usage is TRBJ2-7; 10 nucleotides match TRBD2. The CDR3 is 16 amino acids. Germline CDR1 reads MGHDK; CDR2 reads SYGVNS. V shed 5 bases, J shed 5 bases, and the junction held 12 bases outside the gene matches. CDR3 DNA: TGTGCCAGCAGTCAATCGGGACTAGCGAGGGGGAACGAGCAGTACTTC. Protein sequence: CASSQSGLARGNEQYF.

This clone was seen just once. The chain is built from TRBV6-4 and TRBJ1-6, with D tentatively TRBD1 (5 bases). Trimming took off 5 bases at V and 11 bases at J, with 13 bases between the two ends. In germline, CDR1 is MRHNA, CDR2 SNTAGT. The CDR3 consists of 13 residues. CDR3 sequence (DNA): TGTGCCAGCAGTCCTAAGCAGGGTACACCCCTCCACTTT. It yields the protein CASSPKQGTPLHF.